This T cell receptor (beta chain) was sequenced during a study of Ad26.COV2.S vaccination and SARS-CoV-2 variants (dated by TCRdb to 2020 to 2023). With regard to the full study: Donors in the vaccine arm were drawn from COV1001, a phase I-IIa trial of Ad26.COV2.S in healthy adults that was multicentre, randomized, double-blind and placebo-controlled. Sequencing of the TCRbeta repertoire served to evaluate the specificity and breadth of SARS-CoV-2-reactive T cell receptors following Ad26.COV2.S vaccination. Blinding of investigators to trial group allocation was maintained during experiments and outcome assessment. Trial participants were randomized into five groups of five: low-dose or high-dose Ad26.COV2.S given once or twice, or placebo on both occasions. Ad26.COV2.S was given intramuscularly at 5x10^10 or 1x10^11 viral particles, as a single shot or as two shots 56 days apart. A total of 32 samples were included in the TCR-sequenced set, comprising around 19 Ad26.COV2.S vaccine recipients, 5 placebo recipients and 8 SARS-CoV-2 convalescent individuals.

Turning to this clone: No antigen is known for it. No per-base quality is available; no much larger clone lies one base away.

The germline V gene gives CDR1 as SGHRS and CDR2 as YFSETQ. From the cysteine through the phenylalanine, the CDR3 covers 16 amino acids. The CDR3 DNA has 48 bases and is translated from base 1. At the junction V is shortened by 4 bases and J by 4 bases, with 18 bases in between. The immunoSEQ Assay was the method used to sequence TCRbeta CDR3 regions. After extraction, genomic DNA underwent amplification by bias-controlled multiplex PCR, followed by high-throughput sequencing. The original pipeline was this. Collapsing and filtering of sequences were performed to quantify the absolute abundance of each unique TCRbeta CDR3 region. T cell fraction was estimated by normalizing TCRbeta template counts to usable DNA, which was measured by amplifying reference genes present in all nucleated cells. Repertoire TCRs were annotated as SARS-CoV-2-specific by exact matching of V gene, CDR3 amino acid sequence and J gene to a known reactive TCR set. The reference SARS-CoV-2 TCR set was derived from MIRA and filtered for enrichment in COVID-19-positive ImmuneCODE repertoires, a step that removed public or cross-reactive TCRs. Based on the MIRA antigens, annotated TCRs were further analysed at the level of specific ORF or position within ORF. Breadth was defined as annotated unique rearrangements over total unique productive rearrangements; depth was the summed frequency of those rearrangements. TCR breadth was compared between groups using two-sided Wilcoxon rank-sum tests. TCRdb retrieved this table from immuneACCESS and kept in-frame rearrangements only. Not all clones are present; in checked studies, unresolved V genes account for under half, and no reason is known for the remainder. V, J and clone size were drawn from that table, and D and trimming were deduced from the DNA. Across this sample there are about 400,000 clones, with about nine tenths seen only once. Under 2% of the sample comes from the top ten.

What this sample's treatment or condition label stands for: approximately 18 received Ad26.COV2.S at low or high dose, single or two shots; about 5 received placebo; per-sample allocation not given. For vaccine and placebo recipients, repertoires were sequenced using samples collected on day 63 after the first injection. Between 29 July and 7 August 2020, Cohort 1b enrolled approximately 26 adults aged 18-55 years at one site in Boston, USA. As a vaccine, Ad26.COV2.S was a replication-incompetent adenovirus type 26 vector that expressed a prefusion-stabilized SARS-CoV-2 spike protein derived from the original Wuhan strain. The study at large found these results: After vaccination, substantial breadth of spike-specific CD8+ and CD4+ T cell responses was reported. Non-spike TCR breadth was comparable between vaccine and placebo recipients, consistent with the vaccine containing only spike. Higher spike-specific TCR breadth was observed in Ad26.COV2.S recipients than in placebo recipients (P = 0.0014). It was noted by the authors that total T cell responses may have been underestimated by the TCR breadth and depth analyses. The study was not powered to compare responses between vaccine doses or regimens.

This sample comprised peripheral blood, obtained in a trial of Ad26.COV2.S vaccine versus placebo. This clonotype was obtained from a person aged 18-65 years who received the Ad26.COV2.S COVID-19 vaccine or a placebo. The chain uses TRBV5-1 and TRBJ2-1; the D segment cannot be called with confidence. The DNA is TGCGCCAGCAGCCGTACCCTGCACCCCGAGTACAATGAGCAGTTCTTC. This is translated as CASSRTLHPEYNEQFF.